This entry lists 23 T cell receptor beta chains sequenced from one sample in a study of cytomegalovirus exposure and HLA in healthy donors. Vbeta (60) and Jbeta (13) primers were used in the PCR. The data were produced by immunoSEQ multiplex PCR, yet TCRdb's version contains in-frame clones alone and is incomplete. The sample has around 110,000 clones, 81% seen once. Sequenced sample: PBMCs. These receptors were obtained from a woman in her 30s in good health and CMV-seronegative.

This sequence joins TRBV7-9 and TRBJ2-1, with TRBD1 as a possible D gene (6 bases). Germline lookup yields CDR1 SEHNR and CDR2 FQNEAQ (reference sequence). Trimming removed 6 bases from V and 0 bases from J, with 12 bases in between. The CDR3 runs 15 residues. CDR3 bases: TGTGCCAGCAGGGAGAGGGGGAGCTCCTACAATGAGCAGTTCTTC. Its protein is CASRERGSSYNEQFF.

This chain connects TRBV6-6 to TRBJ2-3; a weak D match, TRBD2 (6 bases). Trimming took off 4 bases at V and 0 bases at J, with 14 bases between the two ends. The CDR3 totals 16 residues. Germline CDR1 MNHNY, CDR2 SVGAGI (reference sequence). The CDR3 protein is CASSCGSSGSTDTQYF. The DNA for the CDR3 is TGTGCCAGCAGTTGCGGCAGCAGCGGGAGCACAGATACGCAGTATTTT.

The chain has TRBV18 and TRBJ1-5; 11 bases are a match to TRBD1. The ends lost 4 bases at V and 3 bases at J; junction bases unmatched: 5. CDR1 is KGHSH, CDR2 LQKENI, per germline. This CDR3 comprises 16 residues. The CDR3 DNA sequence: TGTGCCAGCTCACAAGGGACAGGGGGGACCAATCAGCCCCAGCATTTT. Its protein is CASSQGTGGTNQPQHF.

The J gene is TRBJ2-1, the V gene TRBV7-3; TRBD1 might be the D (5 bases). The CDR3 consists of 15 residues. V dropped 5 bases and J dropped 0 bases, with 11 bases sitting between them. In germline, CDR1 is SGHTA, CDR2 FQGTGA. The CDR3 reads CASSPHRSSYNEQFF. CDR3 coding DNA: TGTGCCAGCAGCCCTCACAGGAGCTCCTACAATGAGCAGTTCTTC.

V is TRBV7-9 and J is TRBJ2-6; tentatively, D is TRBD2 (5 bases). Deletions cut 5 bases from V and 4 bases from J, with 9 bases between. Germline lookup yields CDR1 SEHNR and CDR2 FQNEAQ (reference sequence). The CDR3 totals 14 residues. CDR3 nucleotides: TGTGCCAGCAGCGAGGGTTTGGGGGCCAACGTCCTGACTTTC. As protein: CASSEGLGANVLTF.

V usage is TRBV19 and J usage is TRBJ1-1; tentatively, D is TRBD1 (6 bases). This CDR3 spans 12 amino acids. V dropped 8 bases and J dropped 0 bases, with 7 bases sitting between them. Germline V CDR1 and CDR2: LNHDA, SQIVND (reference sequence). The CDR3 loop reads CASGDMNTEAFF. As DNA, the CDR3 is TGTGCCAGTGGGGACATGAACACTGAAGCTTTCTTT.

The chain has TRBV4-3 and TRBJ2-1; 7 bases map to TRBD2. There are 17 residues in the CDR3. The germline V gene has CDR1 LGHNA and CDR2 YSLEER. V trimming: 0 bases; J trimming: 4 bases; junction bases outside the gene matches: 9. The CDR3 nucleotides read TGCGCCAGCAGCCAAGATTGGGCTAGCGGCACTTACAATGAGCAGTTCTTC. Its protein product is CASSQDWASGTYNEQFF.

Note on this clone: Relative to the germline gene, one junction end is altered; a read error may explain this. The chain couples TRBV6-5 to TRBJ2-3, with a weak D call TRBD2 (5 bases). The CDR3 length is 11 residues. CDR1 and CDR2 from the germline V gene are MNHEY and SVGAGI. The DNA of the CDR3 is TGTGCCAGCAGAGGACTCAACACGCGGTATTTT. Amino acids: CASRGLNTRYF.

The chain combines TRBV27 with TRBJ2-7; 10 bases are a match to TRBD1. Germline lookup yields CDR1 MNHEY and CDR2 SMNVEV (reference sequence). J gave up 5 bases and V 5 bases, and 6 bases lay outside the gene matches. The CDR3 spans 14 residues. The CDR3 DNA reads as TGTGCCAGCAGTCACCGGGACAGGGGCGACGAGCAGTACTTC. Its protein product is CASSHRDRGDEQYF.

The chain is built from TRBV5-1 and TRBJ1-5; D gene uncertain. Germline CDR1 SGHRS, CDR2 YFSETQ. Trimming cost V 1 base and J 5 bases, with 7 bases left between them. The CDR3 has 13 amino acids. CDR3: CASSLNGDQPQHF. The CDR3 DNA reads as TGCGCCAGCAGCTTGAACGGAGATCAGCCCCAGCATTTT.

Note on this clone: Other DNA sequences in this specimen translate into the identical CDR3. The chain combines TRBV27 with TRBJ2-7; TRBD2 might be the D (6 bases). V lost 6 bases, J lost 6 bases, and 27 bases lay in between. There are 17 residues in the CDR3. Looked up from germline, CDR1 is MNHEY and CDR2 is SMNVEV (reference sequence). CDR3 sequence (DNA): TGTGCCAGCAGGGGGCTAATTGGTGGGACGGGGGTTGGCGAGCAGTACTTC. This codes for CASRGLIGGTGVGEQYF.

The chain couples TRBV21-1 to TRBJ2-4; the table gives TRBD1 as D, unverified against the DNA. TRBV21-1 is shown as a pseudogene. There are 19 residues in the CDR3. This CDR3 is CASSKTDRGWAVAKNIQYF. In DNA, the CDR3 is TGTGCCAGCAGCAAAACGGACAGGGGATGGGCTGTAGCCAAAAACATTCAGTACTTC.

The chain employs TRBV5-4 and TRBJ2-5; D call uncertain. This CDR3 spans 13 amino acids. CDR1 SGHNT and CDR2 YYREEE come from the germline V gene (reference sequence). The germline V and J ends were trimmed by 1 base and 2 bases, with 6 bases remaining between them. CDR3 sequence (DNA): TGTGCCAGCAGCTTGTTCGTTCAAGAGACCCAGTACTTC. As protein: CASSLFVQETQYF.

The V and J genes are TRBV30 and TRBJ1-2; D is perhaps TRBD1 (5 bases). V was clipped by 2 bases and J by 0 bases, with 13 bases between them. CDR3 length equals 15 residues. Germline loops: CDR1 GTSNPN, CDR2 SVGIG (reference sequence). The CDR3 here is CAWSPRRGSNYGYTF. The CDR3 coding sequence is TGTGCCTGGAGTCCCCGGAGGGGCTCTAACTATGGCTACACCTTC.

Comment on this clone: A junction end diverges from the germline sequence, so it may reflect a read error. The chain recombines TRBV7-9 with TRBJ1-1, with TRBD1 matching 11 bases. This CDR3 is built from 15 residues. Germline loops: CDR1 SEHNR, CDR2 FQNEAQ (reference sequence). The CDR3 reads CSSSSPGQGDTEAFF. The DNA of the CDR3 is TGTTCCAGCAGCTCCCCGGGACAGGGGGACACTGAAGCTTTCTTT.

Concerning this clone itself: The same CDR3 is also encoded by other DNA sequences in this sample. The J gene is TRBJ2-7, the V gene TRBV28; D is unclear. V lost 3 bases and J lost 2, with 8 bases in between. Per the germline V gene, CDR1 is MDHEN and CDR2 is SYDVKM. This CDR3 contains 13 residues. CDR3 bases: TGTGCCAGCAGTTTGGCAGGTCCCTACGAGCAGTACTTC. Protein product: CASSLAGPYEQYF.

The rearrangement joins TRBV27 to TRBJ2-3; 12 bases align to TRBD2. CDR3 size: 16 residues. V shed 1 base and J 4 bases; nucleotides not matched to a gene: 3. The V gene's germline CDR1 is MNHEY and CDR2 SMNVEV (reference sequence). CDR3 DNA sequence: TGTGCCAGCAGTTTATATCGACTAGCGGGAGCAGATACGCAGTATTTT. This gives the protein CASSLYRLAGADTQYF.

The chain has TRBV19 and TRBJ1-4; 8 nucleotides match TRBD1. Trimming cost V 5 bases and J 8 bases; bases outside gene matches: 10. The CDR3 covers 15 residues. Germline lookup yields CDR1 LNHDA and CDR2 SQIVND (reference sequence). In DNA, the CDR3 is TGTGCCAGTAGTTCGTTGACAGGGGCTCGAGAAAAACTGTTTTTT. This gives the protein CASSSLTGAREKLFF.

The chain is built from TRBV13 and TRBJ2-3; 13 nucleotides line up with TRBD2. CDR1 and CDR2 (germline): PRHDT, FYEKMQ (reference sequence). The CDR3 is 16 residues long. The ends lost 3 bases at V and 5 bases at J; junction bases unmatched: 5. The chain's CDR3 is CASSFGLAGVGDTQYF. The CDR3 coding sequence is TGTGCCAGCAGCTTTGGACTAGCGGGAGTTGGAGATACGCAGTATTTT.

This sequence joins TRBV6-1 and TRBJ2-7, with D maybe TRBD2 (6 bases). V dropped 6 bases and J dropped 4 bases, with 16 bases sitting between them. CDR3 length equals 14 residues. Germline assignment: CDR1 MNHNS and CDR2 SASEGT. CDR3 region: CASSAGWGRYEQYF. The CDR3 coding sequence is TGTGCCAGCAGCGCAGGGTGGGGGAGGTACGAGCAGTACTTC.

In DNA, the CDR3 is TGTGCCAGCAGCTTAAAGTGGAGTGACACTGAAGCTTTCTTT. Its translation: CASSLKWSDTEAFF. The gene calls are TRBV7-2 and TRBJ1-1, with D uncertain. CDR1 SGHTA and CDR2 FQGNSA come from the germline V gene. The CDR3 has 14 residues. Trimming removed 2 bases from V and 3 bases from J, with 10 bases in between. The variable domain in full, with the rest retrieved from reference TRBV7-2 and TRBJ1-1, is GAGVSQSPSNKVTEKGKDVELRCDPISGHTALYWYRQSLGQGLEFLIYFQGNSAPDKSGLPSDRFSAERTGGSVSTLTIQRTQQEDSAVYLCASSLKWSDTEAFFGQGTRLTVV.

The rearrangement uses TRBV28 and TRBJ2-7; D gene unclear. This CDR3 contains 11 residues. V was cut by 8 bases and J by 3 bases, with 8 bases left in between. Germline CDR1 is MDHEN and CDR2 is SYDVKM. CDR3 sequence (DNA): TGTGCCAGCGCTCGCAGCTACGAGCAGTACTTC. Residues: CASARSYEQYF. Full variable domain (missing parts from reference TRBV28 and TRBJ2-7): DVKVTQSSRYLVKRTGEKVFLECVQDMDHENMFWYRQDPGLGLRLIYFSYDVKMKEKGDIPEGYSVSREKKERFSLILESASTNQTSMYLCASARSYEQYFGPGTRLTVT.

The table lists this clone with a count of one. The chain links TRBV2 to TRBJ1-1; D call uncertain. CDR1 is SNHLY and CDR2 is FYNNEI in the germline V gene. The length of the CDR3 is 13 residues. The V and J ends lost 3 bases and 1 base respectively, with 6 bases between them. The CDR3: CASSDGGNTEAFF. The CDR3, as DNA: TGTGCCAGCAGTGATGGCGGGAACACTGAAGCTTTCTTT.